This record covers a single TCR beta chain. What it binds is unknown. V lost 0 bases, J lost 2 bases, and 4 bases stayed unmatched. Germline V gives CDR1 SGHTA, CDR2 FQGNSA. CDR3 length equals 15 residues. The source of the sample is a study of cytomegalovirus exposure and HLA in healthy donors. Points from the study as a whole: In a later analysis, at a false discovery rate of 0.05, over 15,000 TCR beta sequences matched HLA alleles. Reportedly, fewer N-insertions than the 666-donor mean appeared in an Asian-associated ancestry cluster in a later analysis.

The PCR had 60 Vbeta and 13 Jbeta primers. Method: immunoSEQ multiplex PCR; TCRdb's copy keeps in-frame clones and lacks some. The sample has 100,000 to 150,000 clones, about 73% seen once. Healthy people donating bone marrow made up the donors. The sequence was obtained from a woman in her 50s in good health and CMV-seropositive. This chain joins TRBV7-2 and TRBJ2-7, with 7 bases aligning to TRBD1. The material sequenced was PBMCs. CDR3 bases: TGTGCCAGCAGCTTAGCCCGGGACAGTCCCTACGAGCAGTACTTC. This codes for CASSLARDSPYEQYF.